Listed below are T cell receptor beta chains from one sample, sequenced in a study of blood T cell repertoires in COVID-19. Some clones are missing from TCRdb's copy, which holds only in-frame ones; the method was immunoSEQ multiplex PCR. The table has tens of thousands of clones, approximately 83% seen once. Material for sequencing was peripheral blood. The receptors were sampled from a woman over 75 with COVID-19, enrolled during active disease. The CDR3 runs from the conserved cysteine through the conserved F or W. Fields, in order: D gene, J gene, V gene, CDR3 protein, CDR3 DNA. D genes are given only for firm matches.

D gene: TRBD1
J gene: TRBJ1-1
V gene: TRBV19
CDR3 protein: CASSTTGTENTEAFF
CDR3 DNA: TGTGCCAGTAGTACTACCGGGACAGAGAACACTGAAGCTTTCTTT

D gene: TRBD2
J gene: TRBJ2-1
V gene: TRBV7-3
CDR3 protein: CASSPGLVKANEQFF
CDR3 DNA: TGTGCCAGCAGCCCGGGACTAGTAAAAGCCAATGAGCAGTTCTTC

D gene: .
J gene: TRBJ1-2
V gene: TRBV18
CDR3 protein: CASSPGRDYGYTF
CDR3 DNA: TGTGCCAGCTCACCGGGGAGGGACTATGGCTACACCTTC

D gene: TRBD2
J gene: TRBJ2-5
V gene: TRBV6-2/TRBV6-3
CDR3 protein: CASSGGGKTQYF
CDR3 DNA: TGTGCCAGCAGCGGCGGGGGGAAGACCCAGTACTTC

D gene: .
J gene: TRBJ1-4
V gene: TRBV5-1
CDR3 protein: CASSLEGVPNEKLFF
CDR3 DNA: TGCGCCAGCAGCTTGGAGGGGGTCCCTAATGAAAAACTGTTTTTT

D gene: .
J gene: TRBJ2-1
V gene: TRBV6-2/TRBV6-3
CDR3 protein: CASSRQNEQFF
CDR3 DNA: TGTGCCAGCAGCCGACAGAATGAGCAGTTCTTC

D gene: .
J gene: TRBJ1-2
V gene: TRBV30
CDR3 protein: CAWSGGHPYGYTF
CDR3 DNA: TGTGCCTGGAGTGGAGGGCACCCCTATGGCTACACCTTC

D gene: .
J gene: TRBJ1-5
V gene: TRBV7-2
CDR3 protein: CASSPDSGNQPQHF
CDR3 DNA: TGTGCCAGCAGTCCAGACAGTGGTAATCAGCCCCAGCATTTT

D gene: TRBD1
J gene: TRBJ2-2
V gene: TRBV5-4
CDR3 protein: CASSGQGFTGELFF
CDR3 DNA: TGTGCCAGCTCGGGACAGGGTTTCACCGGGGAGCTGTTTTTT

D gene: .
J gene: TRBJ1-1
V gene: TRBV25-1
CDR3 protein: CASRGQAPNTEAFF
CDR3 DNA: TGTGCCAGCAGGGGGCAGGCCCCTAACACTGAAGCTTTCTTT

D gene: TRBD2
J gene: TRBJ2-3
V gene: TRBV27
CDR3 protein: CASSGREGYTQYF
CDR3 DNA: TGTGCCAGCAGCGGACGGGAGGGGTATACGCAGTATTTT

D gene: TRBD1
J gene: TRBJ2-2
V gene: TRBV20-1
CDR3 protein: CSASSPGGYTGELFF
CDR3 DNA: TGCAGTGCTAGTTCACCAGGGGGCTACACCGGGGAGCTGTTTTTT

D gene: .
J gene: TRBJ2-7
V gene: TRBV19
CDR3 protein: CASSRGEEFSYEQYF
CDR3 DNA: TGTGCCAGTAGTCGCGGGGAGGAATTCTCCTACGAGCAGTACTTC

D gene: TRBD1
J gene: TRBJ2-5
V gene: TRBV5-6
CDR3 protein: CASSLASGGETQYF
CDR3 DNA: TGTGCCAGCAGCTTGGCCTCAGGGGGTGAGACCCAGTACTTC

D gene: .
J gene: TRBJ2-1
V gene: TRBV7-3
CDR3 protein: CASSYSPVSNEQFF
CDR3 DNA: TGTGCCAGCAGCTATAGTCCCGTTTCCAATGAGCAGTTCTTC

D gene: TRBD2
J gene: TRBJ2-3
V gene: TRBV24-1
CDR3 protein: CATSASGGPYTDTQYF
CDR3 DNA: TGTGCCACCAGTGCCAGCGGGGGACCCTACACAGATACGCAGTATTTT

D gene: TRBD1
J gene: TRBJ2-5
V gene: TRBV5-1
CDR3 protein: CASSQNPGQTQETQYF
CDR3 DNA: TGCGCCAGCAGCCAAAACCCGGGACAGACCCAAGAGACCCAGTACTTC

D gene: .
J gene: TRBJ1-2
V gene: TRBV19
CDR3 protein: CASSIGGLKLYGYTF
CDR3 DNA: TGTGCCAGTAGTATAGGAGGACTGAAACTGTATGGCTACACCTTC